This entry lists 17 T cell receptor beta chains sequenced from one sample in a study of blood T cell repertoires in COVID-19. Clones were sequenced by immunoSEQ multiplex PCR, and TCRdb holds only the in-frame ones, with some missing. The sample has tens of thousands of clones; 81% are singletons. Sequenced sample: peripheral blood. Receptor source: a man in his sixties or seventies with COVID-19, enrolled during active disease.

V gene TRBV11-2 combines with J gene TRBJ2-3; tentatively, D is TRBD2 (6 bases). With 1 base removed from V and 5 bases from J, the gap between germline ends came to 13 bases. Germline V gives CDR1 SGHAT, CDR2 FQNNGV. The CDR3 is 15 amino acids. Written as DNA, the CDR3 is TGTGCCAGCAGCTTAGGGACTAACCCCGGAGATACGCAGTATTTT. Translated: CASSLGTNPGDTQYF.

Here the CDR3 reads CASSSHSGQGKETQYF. The CDR3 DNA is TGTGCCAGCAGCTCCCATTCGGGACAGGGAAAGGAGACCCAGTACTTC. The chain uses TRBV7-3 and TRBJ2-5, with TRBD1 matching 9 bases. CDR1 and CDR2 (germline): SGHTA, FQGTGA. The CDR3 is 16 amino acids. V was clipped by 4 bases and J by 5 bases; unmatched bases: 11.

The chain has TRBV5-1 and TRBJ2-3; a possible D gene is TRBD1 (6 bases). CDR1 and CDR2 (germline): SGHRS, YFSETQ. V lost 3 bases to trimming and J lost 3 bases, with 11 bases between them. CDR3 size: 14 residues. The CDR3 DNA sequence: TGCGCCAGCAGCTCTAGCCAGGGGACAGATACGCAGTATTTT. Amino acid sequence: CASSSSQGTDTQYF.

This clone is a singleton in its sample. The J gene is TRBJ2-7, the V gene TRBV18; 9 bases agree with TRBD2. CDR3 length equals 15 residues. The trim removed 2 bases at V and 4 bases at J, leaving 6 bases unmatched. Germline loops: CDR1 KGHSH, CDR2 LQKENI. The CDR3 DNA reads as TGTGCCAGCTCACCAGGGCTAGCGGGAATATACGAGCAGTACTTC. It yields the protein CASSPGLAGIYEQYF. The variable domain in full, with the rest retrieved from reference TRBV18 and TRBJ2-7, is NAGVMQNPRHLVRRRGQEARLRCSPMKGHSHVYWYRQLPEEGLKFMVYLQKENIIDESGMPKERFSAEFPKEGPSILRIQQVVRGDSAAYFCASSPGLAGIYEQYFGPGTRLTVT.

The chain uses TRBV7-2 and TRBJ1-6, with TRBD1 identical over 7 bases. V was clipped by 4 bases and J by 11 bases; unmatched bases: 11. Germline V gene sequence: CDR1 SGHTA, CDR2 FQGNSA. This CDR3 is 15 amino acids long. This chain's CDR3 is CASSSSNDRVTPLHF. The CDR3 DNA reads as TGTGCCAGCAGCTCCTCCAACGACAGGGTGACACCCCTCCACTTT.

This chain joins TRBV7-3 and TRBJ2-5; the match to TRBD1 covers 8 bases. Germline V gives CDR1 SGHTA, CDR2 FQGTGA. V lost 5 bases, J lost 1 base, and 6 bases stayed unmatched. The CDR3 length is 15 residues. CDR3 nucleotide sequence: TGTGCCAGCAGCCCAAACAGGGGGGTCCAAGAGACCCAGTACTTC. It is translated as CASSPNRGVQETQYF. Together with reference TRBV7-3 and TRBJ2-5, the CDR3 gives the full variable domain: GAGVSQTPSNKVTEKGKYVELRCDPISGHTALYWYRQSLGQGPEFLIYFQGTGAADDSGLPNDRFFAVRPEGSVSTLKIQRTERGDSAVYLCASSPNRGVQETQYFGPGTRLLVL.

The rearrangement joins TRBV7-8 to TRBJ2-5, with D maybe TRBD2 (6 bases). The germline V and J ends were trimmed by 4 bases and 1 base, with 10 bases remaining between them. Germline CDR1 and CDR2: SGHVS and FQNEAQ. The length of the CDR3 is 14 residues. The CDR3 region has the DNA TGTGCCAGCAGCTCCGGGACTCTCCAAGAGACCCAGTACTTC. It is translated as CASSSGTLQETQYF.

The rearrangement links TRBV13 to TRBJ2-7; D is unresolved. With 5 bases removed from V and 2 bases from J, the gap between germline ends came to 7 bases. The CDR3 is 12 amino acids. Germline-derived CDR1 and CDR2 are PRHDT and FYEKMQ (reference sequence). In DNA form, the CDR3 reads TGTGCCAGCAGCCGAACTACCTACGAGCAGTACTTC. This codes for CASSRTTYEQYF.

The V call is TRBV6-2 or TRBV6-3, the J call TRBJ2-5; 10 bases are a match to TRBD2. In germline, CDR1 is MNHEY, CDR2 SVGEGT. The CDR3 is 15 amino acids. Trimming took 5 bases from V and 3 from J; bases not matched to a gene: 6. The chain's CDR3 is CASSHPLAGEETQYF. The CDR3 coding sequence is TGTGCCAGCAGTCACCCCCTAGCGGGAGAAGAGACCCAGTACTTC.

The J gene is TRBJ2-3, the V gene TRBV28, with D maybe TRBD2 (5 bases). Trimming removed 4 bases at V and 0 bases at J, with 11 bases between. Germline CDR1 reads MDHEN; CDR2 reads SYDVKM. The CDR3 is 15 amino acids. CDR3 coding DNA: TGTGCCAGCAGTTGGAGCGGAACTAGCACAGATACGCAGTATTTT. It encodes CASSWSGTSTDTQYF.

CDR3: CAISESGGANSNQPQHF. The CDR3 nucleotides are TGTGCCATCAGTGAGTCGGGGGGAGCAAATAGCAATCAGCCCCAGCATTTT. The genes are TRBV10-3 and TRBJ1-5; weak D call: TRBD1 (5 bases). The V gene lost 0 bases and the J gene lost 0 bases, with 12 bases spanning the gap. The germline V gene encodes CDR1 ENHRY and CDR2 SYGVKD. The CDR3 contains 17 residues.

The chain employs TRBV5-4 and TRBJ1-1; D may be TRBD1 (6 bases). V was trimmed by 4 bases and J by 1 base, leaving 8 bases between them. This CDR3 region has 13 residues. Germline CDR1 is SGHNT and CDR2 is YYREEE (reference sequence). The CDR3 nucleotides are TGTGCCAGCAGCATGACAGGGAACACTGAAGCTTTCTTT. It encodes CASSMTGNTEAFF.

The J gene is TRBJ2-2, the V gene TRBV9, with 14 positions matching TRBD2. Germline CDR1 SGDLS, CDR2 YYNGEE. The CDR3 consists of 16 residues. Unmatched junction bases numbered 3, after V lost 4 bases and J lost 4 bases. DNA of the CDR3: TGTGCCAGCAGCACCGGGACTAGCGGGAGCACCGGGGAGCTGTTTTTT. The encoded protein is CASSTGTSGSTGELFF.

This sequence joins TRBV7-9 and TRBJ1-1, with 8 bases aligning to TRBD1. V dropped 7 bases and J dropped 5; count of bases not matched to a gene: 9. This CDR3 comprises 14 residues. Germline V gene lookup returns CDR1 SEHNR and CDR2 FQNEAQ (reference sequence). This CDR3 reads CASTPGGLETEAFF. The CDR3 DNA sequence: TGTGCCAGCACCCCAGGGGGCTTGGAGACTGAAGCTTTCTTT. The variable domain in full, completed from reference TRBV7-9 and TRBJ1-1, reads DTGVSQNPRHKITKRGQNVTFRCDPISEHNRLYWYRQTLGQGPEFLTYFQNEAQLEKSRLLSDRFSAERPKGSFSTLEIQRTEQGDSAMYLCASTPGGLETEAFFGQGTRLTVV.

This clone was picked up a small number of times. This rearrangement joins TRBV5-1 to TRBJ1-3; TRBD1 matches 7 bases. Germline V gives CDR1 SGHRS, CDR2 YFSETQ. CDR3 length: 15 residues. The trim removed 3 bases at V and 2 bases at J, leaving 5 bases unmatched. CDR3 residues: CASSSQGTAGNTIYF. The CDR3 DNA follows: TGCGCCAGCAGCTCTCAGGGGACAGCTGGAAACACCATATATTTT.

CDR3 region: CSARAGQETQYF. In DNA form, the CDR3 reads TGCAGCGCCCGAGCGGGGCAAGAGACCCAGTACTTC. V is TRBV29-1 and J is TRBJ2-5; TRBD2 matches at 7 bases. Germline CDR1 SQVTM, CDR2 ANQGSEA. With 7 bases clipped from V and 2 bases from J, the junction kept 4 bases outside the gene matches. The CDR3 runs to 12 residues.

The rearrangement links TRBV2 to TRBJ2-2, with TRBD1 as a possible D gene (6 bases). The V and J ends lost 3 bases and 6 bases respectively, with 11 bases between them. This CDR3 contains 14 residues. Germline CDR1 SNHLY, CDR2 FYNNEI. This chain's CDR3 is CASSENRAPGELFF. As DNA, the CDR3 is TGTGCCAGCAGTGAGAACAGGGCTCCCGGGGAGCTGTTTTTT. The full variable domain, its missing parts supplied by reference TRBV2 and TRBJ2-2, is EPEVTQTPSHQVTQMGQEVILRCVPISNHLYFYWYRQILGQKVEFLVSFYNNEISEKSEIFDDQFSVERPDGSNFTLKIRSTKLEDSAMYFCASSENRAPGELFFGEGSRLTVL.